This TCR beta chain is from a study of naive and memory T cell subsets. Turning to this clonotype: Its specificity is not known. A read error is possible here, since a much larger clone lies one base away.

Ligated cDNA underwent four rounds of PCR with nested alpha and beta constant region primers and SP2. TCRdb ran MiXCR on the UMI-ligation and nested PCR reads and lists one entry per CDR3 protein. The sample holds 30,000 to 35,000 distinct CDR3 sequences, under 8.5% seen once. This CDR3 spans 15 amino acids. The germline V gene has CDR1 MGHRA and CDR2 YSYEKL. Treatment in this sample: skin biopsy from PPD injection site in Mantoux-positive individual. A UMI-containing oligonucleotide was joined by 3' ligation to the TCR cDNA template. Skin biopsies came from PPD injection sites in Mantoux-positive individuals. Unsorted total RNA, about 1 to 1000 ng, was DNase treated before reverse transcription. Study-level findings and limits: Both skin biopsy types reportedly yielded TCRs, tuberculin sites far more.

This receptor was identified in an adult in good health. The chain employs TRBV4-1 and TRBJ1-5; TRBD1 might be the D (6 bases). The sequences come from skin, collected from a tuberculin skin test site. In nucleotides, the CDR3 is TGCTCCAGCAGCCAAAGGACAGACGAGAATCAGCCCCAGCATTTT. Protein: CSSSQRTDENQPQHF.